This passage covers 13 T cell receptor delta chains from one sample sequenced in a study of gamma-delta T cells after stem cell transplantation. TCRdb fed the RT-PCR reads into CATT to redo clone calling. The profile shows 1,500 to 2,000 delta-chain clones, around half of them singletons. The sequencing sample was made of gamma-delta T cells. The receptors here all came from a human donor. It is not recorded whose cells these are; they may come from a transplant donor.

Remarks on this clone: A far larger clone is off by one base, so a read error is likely. The chain employs TRDV2 and TRDJ1; D gene uncertain. Germline V CDR1 and CDR2: GEAIGNYY, EKD. The CDR3 totals 18 residues. The DNA for the CDR3 is TGTGCCTGTTCCTCCCTGGACAACCGGTCTTCGTACACCGATGAACTCATCTTT. This encodes CACSSLDNRSSYTDELIF.

Details on this clone: One base separates it from a far larger clone, so it is likely a read error. The V and J genes are TRDV2 and TRDJ1; 8 nucleotides match TRDD3. CDR3 length equals 17 residues. CDR1 GEAIGNYY and CDR2 EKD come from the germline V gene. The CDR3, as DNA: TGTGCCTGTGACACTGTTACTGGGGGGCCGTACACCGATAAACCCATCTTT. This codes for CACDTVTGGPYTDKPIF.

This chain connects TRDV2 to TRDJ1, with D possibly matching TRDD3 (5 bases). CDR3 length: 17 amino acids. The V and J ends lost 0 bases and 4 bases respectively, with 20 bases between them. Per the germline V gene, CDR1 is GEAIGNYY and CDR2 is EKD. The CDR3 bases are TGTGCCTGTGACACCCTTGGGGCCGAAACCAGAGACGATAAACTCATCTTT. It encodes CACDTLGAETRDDKLIF.

V and J are TRDV2 and TRDJ3; TRDD3 aligns across 9 bases. Germline-derived CDR1 and CDR2 are GEAIGNYY and EKD. V lost 0 bases and J lost 0; bases outside the gene matches: 11. There are 21 residues in the CDR3. In nucleotides, the CDR3 is TGTGCCTGTGACACCGTTGGGGTACTGGGGGAGAGCTCCTGGGACACCCGACAGATGTTTTTC. It encodes CACDTVGVLGESSWDTRQMFF.

This clone was picked up a small number of times. The chain uses TRDV2 and TRDJ3, with 7 bases lining up with TRDD3. V lost 4 bases and J lost 12; bases outside the gene matches: 11. Germline V gives CDR1 GEAIGNYY, CDR2 EKD. The CDR3 has 15 residues. The CDR3 loop reads CACEYWGTEDRQMFF. The CDR3 nucleotides are TGTGCCTGTGAGTACTGGGGAACCGAGGACCGACAGATGTTTTTC.

This clone counts as large. The chain combines TRDV2 with TRDJ3; D might be TRDD3 (5 bases). There are 18 residues in the CDR3. The germline V gene encodes CDR1 GEAIGNYY and CDR2 EKD. V gave up 0 bases and J gave up 0 bases, with 11 bases separating them. The CDR3 reads CACDTAGTLSWDTRQMFF. CDR3 coding DNA: TGTGCCTGTGACACCGCGGGGACGCTCTCCTGGGACACCCGACAGATGTTTTTC.

In its sample, this clone ranks as large. Within the sample, other DNA sequences also encode this same CDR3. This chain uses TRDV2 with TRDJ1; TRDD3 matches at 13 bases. V dropped 0 bases and J dropped 1; count of bases not matched to a gene: 7. Germline lookup yields CDR1 GEAIGNYY and CDR2 EKD. The CDR3 length is 18 residues. CDR3 nucleotides: TGTGCCTGTGACACCGTCGGACTGGGGGATACGGCCACCGATAAACTCATCTTT. Translating it yields CACDTVGLGDTATDKLIF.

About this clone itself: This may stem from a read error, because a much larger clone lies one nucleotide away. The CDR3 DNA follows: TGTGCCTGTGACGCCGTCAATCGCCCGTCTACTGGGGGATACACGCCCGATAAACTCATCTTT. Its translation: CACDAVNRPSTGGYTPDKLIF. This sequence joins TRDV2 and TRDJ1; 12 bases map to TRDD3. This CDR3 spans 21 amino acids. Germline V gives CDR1 GEAIGNYY, CDR2 EKD. With 3 bases clipped from V and 3 bases from J, the junction kept 22 bases outside the gene matches.

J is TRDJ3 and V is TRDV2; 13 nucleotides agree with TRDD3. Per germline, CDR1 GEAIGNYY and CDR2 EKD. J was trimmed by 0 bases and V by 3 bases; bases with no gene match: 7. CDR3 length: 20 residues. DNA of the CDR3: TGTGCCTGTGACCCTTTACTGGGGGATACGAGCTCCTGGGACACCCGACAGATGTTTTTC. Translating gives CACDPLLGDTSSWDTRQMFF.

The sample holds a few counts of this clone. This rearrangement joins TRDV2 to TRDJ1, with 11 bases identical to TRDD3. The germline CDR1 and CDR2 sequences are GEAIGNYY and EKD. The CDR3 is 15 residues long. After removal of 4 bases from V and 3 bases from J, the junction contained 6 bases not matched to a gene. The CDR3 sequence: CACEELGDKADKLIF. The CDR3 bases are TGTGCCTGTGAAGAACTGGGGGATAAGGCCGATAAACTCATCTTT.

The rearrangement uses TRDV2 and TRDJ1, with 11 positions matching TRDD3. After removal of 3 bases from V and 7 bases from J, the junction contained 9 bases not matched to a gene. CDR1 and CDR2 (germline): GEAIGNYY, EKD. CDR3 length equals 15 residues. The CDR3 loop is CACDAVLGDNGKLIF. The CDR3, as DNA: TGTGCCTGTGACGCTGTACTGGGGGATAACGGTAAACTCATCTTT.

This chain uses TRDV2 with TRDJ1, with D possibly being TRDD3 (5 bases). Germline V gives CDR1 GEAIGNYY, CDR2 EKD. V shed 0 bases and J shed 0 bases, with 13 bases lying between them. This CDR3 comprises 16 residues. The CDR3 spells CACDTVGTRHTDKLIF. The CDR3 DNA reads TGTGCCTGTGACACCGTGGGGACCCGTCACACCGATAAACTCATCTTT.

This clone occurred once. A clone one base away is much larger, so this may be a read error. Other nucleotide sequences in the sample specify the same CDR3. The rearrangement uses TRDV2 and TRDJ1; perhaps TRDD3 as D (5 bases). The V gene's germline CDR1 is GEAIGNYY and CDR2 EKD. Trimming pared 0 bases from V and 2 bases from J, leaving 21 bases between. The CDR3 contains 18 residues. CDR3 loop: CACDTLLFTGGRTDKLIF. For the CDR3, the DNA is TGTGCCTGTGACACCCTTCTATTCACTGGAGGTAGAACCGATAAACTCATCTTT.